The TCR beta chain described here comes from a study of somatic mutations in cytotoxic T cells in rheumatoid arthritis. Study context: Several of the V beta antibody-stained T-cell populations were flow-sorted at nearly 100% purity; V beta1+ cells were among them and were sequenced for TCRB. General study findings and limits: No correction for multiple comparisons was applied to the slight TRBV07 underrepresentation in rheumatoid arthritis patients.

About this clone: Its antigen is not known.

How the authors handled the data: Rarely, patient CD8+ clones larger than 1% corresponded to published virus-specific TCRB sequences. Assay used: immunoSEQ multiplex PCR; TCRdb lists only in-frame clones, some missing. V and J calls and clone size are as listed in that table; D and trimming were resolved from the DNA. The top ten clones hold 15% to 20% of a sample with roughly 14,000 clones, around four fifths of them seen once. The CDR3 has 16 residues. Between the trimmed V and J ends, which lost 1 base and 3 bases, there was a span of 13 bases. CDR1 is MNHNS and CDR2 is SASEGT in the germline V gene.

This TCR came from an adult with rheumatoid arthritis. This chain joins TRBV6-1 and TRBJ2-1; D not resolved. Sequencing input: CD8+ T cells sorted from blood. CDR3 residues: CASSEGRRIHYNEQFF. The DNA for the CDR3 is TGTGCCAGCAGTGAAGGTCGAAGGATTCACTACAATGAGCAGTTCTTC.